The source of this T cell receptor (beta chain) is a study of CD8+ T cells in alopecia areata. About the study: Each day, treated patients took oral tofacitinib twice, at 5 to 10 mg per dose. Treatment with tofacitinib (6 to 18 months) was followed by 6 months off drug. The study, taken as a whole, reports: Unlike in mice, where it was clearer, TCR sharing across patients was less clear, possibly HLA-related.

Trimming took off 2 bases at V and 0 bases at J, with 4 bases between the two ends. Germline CDR1 and CDR2: SEHNR and FQNEAQ (reference sequence). This CDR3 contains 13 residues. The treatment here: oral pan-JAK inhibitor, 5-10 mg twice daily. Peripheral blood samples and lesional scalp punch biopsies were obtained from alopecia areata patients. Notes on this clone: Its antigen is not known.

Reverse transcribed after extraction, RNA yielded cDNA as the sequencing template. Measured with immunoSEQ multiplex PCR; TCRdb has only the in-frame clones, and not every one. The sample holds roughly 110,000 clones; 84% are singletons and the top ten take about 24%. The V gene is TRBV7-9, the J gene TRBJ1-1; D gene ambiguous. Sequences were derived from CD8+ T cells sorted from blood, sampled at week 24, from a patient treated with tofacitinib. The sequence was obtained from a human donor with alopecia areata. The CDR3: CASSLSVNTEAFF. The CDR3 nucleotides are TGTGCCAGCAGCTTATCTGTGAACACTGAAGCTTTCTTT. Variable domain in full (rest from reference TRBV7-9 and TRBJ1-1): DTGVSQNPRHKITKRGQNVTFRCDPISEHNRLYWYRQTLGQGPEFLTYFQNEAQLEKSRLLSDRFSAERPKGSFSTLEIQRTEQGDSAMYLCASSLSVNTEAFFGQGTRLTVV.